The clone carrying this T cell receptor (beta chain) was seen a single time. Its antigen is undetermined. RNA, once extracted, was reverse transcribed into cDNA for use as the sequencing template. Clones were read by immunoSEQ multiplex PCR, and TCRdb kept only the in-frame ones, dropping some. In the table there are under 150,000 clones, approximately 47% of which are singletons. The sample comes from a study of CD8+ T cells in alopecia areata. Overall study findings and caveats: TCR sharing was clearer in mice than between patients, perhaps partly owing to patient HLA diversity.

Alopecia areata patients had lesional scalp punch biopsies and peripheral blood taken from them. Cell sorting on a FACSAria was used to separate CD4+ and CD8+ T cells from the PBMCs. There are 12 residues in the CDR3. CDR1 and CDR2 from the germline V gene are MNHEY and SMNVEV (reference sequence). V lost 7 bases and J 3 bases, leaving 9 bases between the germline ends. The source is a human donor with alopecia areata. Sequencing was performed on NKG2D-low CD8+ T cells sorted from blood. J is TRBJ1-2 and V is TRBV27; no reliable D call. CDR3 in amino acids: CASMSGDYGYTF. CDR3 sequence (DNA): TGTGCCAGCATGTCCGGGGACTATGGCTACACCTTC.